This T cell receptor beta chain comes out of a study of blood T cell repertoires in COVID-19. Study as a whole: In each case, the material was cDNA or gDNA derived from T cells, B-cell-depleted T cells, or PBMCs.

Germline assignment: CDR1 LNHDA and CDR2 SQIVND (reference sequence). This CDR3 has 13 amino acids. V was pared by 7 bases and J by 1 base, with 10 bases between. One Seattle source followed patients from active infection through their disease course. In the study's own analysis: Estimated nucleated cell counts came from reference gene primer amplification. Using immunoSEQ multiplex PCR, the repertoire was profiled, and TCRdb retains in-frame clones only, with some absent. V and J calls and clone size are copied from that table; D and trimming were computed from the DNA. The top ten clones hold less than 10% of a sample with 150,000 to 170,000 clones, approximately 84% of them seen once.

The clonotype originates from an older woman with COVID-19, enrolled during active disease. Material: peripheral blood. The gene calls are TRBV19 and TRBJ1-2; D unclear. CDR3 nucleotide sequence: TGTGCCAGTATCGCTAACAGTAACTATGGCTACACCTTC. Translation gives CASIANSNYGYTF.